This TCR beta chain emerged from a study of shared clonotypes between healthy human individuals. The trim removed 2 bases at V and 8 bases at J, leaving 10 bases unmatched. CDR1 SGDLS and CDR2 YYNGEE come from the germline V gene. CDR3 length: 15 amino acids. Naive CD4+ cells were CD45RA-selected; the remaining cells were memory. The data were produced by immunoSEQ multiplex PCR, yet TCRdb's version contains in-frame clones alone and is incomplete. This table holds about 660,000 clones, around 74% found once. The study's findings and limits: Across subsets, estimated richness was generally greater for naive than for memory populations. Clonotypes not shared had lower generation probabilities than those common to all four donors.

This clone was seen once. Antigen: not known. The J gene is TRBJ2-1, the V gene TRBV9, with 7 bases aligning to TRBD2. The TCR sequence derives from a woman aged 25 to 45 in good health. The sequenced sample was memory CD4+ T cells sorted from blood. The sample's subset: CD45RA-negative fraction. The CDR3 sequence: CASSVGGFYGDEQFF. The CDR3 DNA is TGTGCCAGCAGCGTCGGGGGGTTCTATGGGGATGAGCAGTTCTTC.